This entry lists 22 T cell receptor beta chains sequenced from one sample in a study of blood T cell repertoires in COVID-19. The assay was immunoSEQ multiplex PCR, and TCRdb's table has in-frame clones only and misses some. There are roughly 38,000 clones in the sample; 90% occur only once, and about 25% lies in the top ten. The sample consisted of peripheral blood. The receptors were sampled from a man aged 60-69 years with active or convalescent COVID-19.

This chain joins TRBV19 and TRBJ2-2, with D maybe TRBD2 (6 bases). Trimming left V 7 bases short and J 1 base short, with 10 bases between. The CDR3 has 14 amino acids. The V gene's germline CDR1 is LNHDA and CDR2 SQIVND (reference sequence). CDR3 amino acids: CASKGLENTGELFF. Here the CDR3 DNA reads TGTGCCAGTAAGGGACTCGAGAACACCGGGGAGCTGTTTTTT.

By share, this clone counts as medium-sized. V is TRBV5-6 and J is TRBJ1-2, with D possibly being TRBD1 (6 bases). Trimming shortened V by 0 bases and J by 6 bases, and 9 bases separated the two germline ends. Germline V gene lookup returns CDR1 SGHDT and CDR2 YYEEEE. The CDR3 totals 13 residues. The CDR3 is CASSLAGVHGYTF. The CDR3 DNA is TGTGCCAGCAGCTTGGCAGGGGTTCATGGCTACACCTTC.

CDR3 protein: CATSDLRLAGGTDTQYF. DNA of the CDR3: TGTGCCACCAGTGATTTGAGACTAGCGGGAGGAACAGATACGCAGTATTTT. This chain joins TRBV24-1 and TRBJ2-3, with 13 bases identical to TRBD2. Trimming at V came to 0 bases and at J to 3 bases, leaving 2 bases not matched to a gene. CDR1 and CDR2 (germline): KGHDR, SFDVKD. CDR3 length: 17 amino acids.

The chain links TRBV2 to TRBJ1-6, with TRBD1 identical over 10 bases. The germline gives CDR1 SNHLY, CDR2 FYNNEI. V trimming: 8 bases; J trimming: 9 bases; junction bases outside the gene matches: 10. CDR3 length equals 15 residues. The DNA for the CDR3 is TGTGCCAGCGAGACATTGGGACAGGGGACTTCACCCCTCCACTTT. Encoded protein: CASETLGQGTSPLHF.

A few counts support this clone. The rearrangement joins TRBV24-1 to TRBJ1-5; D is possibly TRBD1 (5 bases). Trimming pared 6 bases from V and 0 bases from J, leaving 20 bases between. From germline, CDR1 is KGHDR and CDR2 SFDVKD. The CDR3 is 18 residues long. The CDR3 nucleotides are TGTGCCACCAGTCCAGGGATAGGGCCCTCTTATAGCAATCAGCCCCAGCATTTT. Protein: CATSPGIGPSYSNQPQHF.

The chain carries TRBV11-2 and TRBJ2-7, with D possibly being TRBD2 (6 bases). Germline CDR1 reads SGHAT; CDR2 reads FQNNGV. The germline V and J ends were trimmed by 2 bases and 3 bases, with 11 bases remaining between them. This CDR3 comprises 14 residues. The CDR3 here is CASSLTDGSYEQYF. For the CDR3, the DNA is TGTGCCAGCAGCTTAACCGACGGGAGCTACGAGCAGTACTTC.

The chain is built from TRBV28 and TRBJ2-5; D is unclear. Germline CDR1 and CDR2: MDHEN and SYDVKM. The CDR3 contains 14 residues. V gave up 3 bases and J gave up 2 bases, with 10 bases separating them. CDR3 residues: CASSFFRKQETQYF. The CDR3 bases are TGTGCCAGCAGTTTTTTCAGGAAACAAGAGACCCAGTACTTC. The full variable domain, rest sourced from reference TRBV28 and TRBJ2-5, is DVKVTQSSRYLVKRTGEKVFLECVQDMDHENMFWYRQDPGLGLRLIYFSYDVKMKEKGDIPEGYSVSREKKERFSLILESASTNQTSMYLCASSFFRKQETQYFGPGTRLLVL.

The V call is TRBV28, the J call TRBJ2-5; 7 bases match TRBD2. J lost 5 bases, V lost 4 bases, and 4 bases had no gene match. This CDR3 region has 13 residues. Looked up from germline, CDR1 is MDHEN and CDR2 is SYDVKM. The CDR3: CASSSGGVETQYF. The CDR3, as DNA: TGTGCCAGCAGTTCGGGAGGAGTGGAGACCCAGTACTTC. Based on the CDR3 plus reference TRBV28 and TRBJ2-5, the full variable domain is DVKVTQSSRYLVKRTGEKVFLECVQDMDHENMFWYRQDPGLGLRLIYFSYDVKMKEKGDIPEGYSVSREKKERFSLILESASTNQTSMYLCASSSGGVETQYFGPGTRLLVL.

CDR3 region: CASSLAPRTGPKETQYF. For the CDR3, the DNA is TGTGCCAGCAGTTTAGCCCCCAGGACAGGGCCTAAAGAGACCCAGTACTTC. The genes are TRBV28 and TRBJ2-5, with TRBD1 matching over 8 bases. CDR1 and CDR2 (germline): MDHEN, SYDVKM. The CDR3 contains 17 residues. V lost 2 bases, J lost 3 bases, and 11 bases stayed unmatched.

The chain recombines TRBV9 with TRBJ2-1; 10 bases agree with TRBD1. Per germline, CDR1 SGDLS and CDR2 YYNGEE. V lost 1 base to trimming and J lost 9 bases; unmatched junction nucleotides: 7. The CDR3 spans 15 residues. CDR3 nucleotide sequence: TGTGCCAGCAGCGTACCCGGACAGGGGGATGGTGAGCAGTTCTTC. Amino acids: CASSVPGQGDGEQFF.

The gene calls are TRBV18 and TRBJ2-6; 11 bases fit TRBD1. Germline CDR1 reads KGHSH; CDR2 reads LQKENI. The CDR3 is 18 amino acids. Losses at the gene ends were 3 bases for V and 1 base for J; bases not matched to a gene: 5. The CDR3 region is CASSPPGQGGSGANVLTF. The DNA for the CDR3 is TGTGCCAGCTCACCCCCGGGACAGGGGGGGTCTGGGGCCAACGTCCTGACTTTC.

The chain uses TRBV9 and TRBJ2-1; 11 bases match TRBD1. V lost 2 bases to trimming and J lost 4 bases; unmatched junction nucleotides: 2. The CDR3 runs 15 residues. Germline V gene sequence: CDR1 SGDLS, CDR2 YYNGEE. The CDR3 is CASSVDRGPYNEQFF. In DNA, the CDR3 is TGTGCCAGCAGCGTGGACAGGGGGCCTTACAATGAGCAGTTCTTC.

CDR3 region: CASHSPGTPTYEQYF. The CDR3 nucleotides read TGTGCCAGTCACTCGCCGGGGACACCCACCTACGAGCAGTACTTC. This chain joins TRBV28 and TRBJ2-7, with D tentatively TRBD1 (6 bases). With 9 bases removed from V and 2 bases from J, the gap between germline ends came to 20 bases. Germline V CDR1 and CDR2: MDHEN, SYDVKM. The CDR3 is 15 amino acids. Supplemented by reference TRBV28 and TRBJ2-7, the full variable domain reads DVKVTQSSRYLVKRTGEKVFLECVQDMDHENMFWYRQDPGLGLRLIYFSYDVKMKEKGDIPEGYSVSREKKERFSLILESASTNQTSMYLCASHSPGTPTYEQYFGPGTRLTVT.

The chain joins TRBV9 to TRBJ2-1; 14 bases are shared with TRBD2. Trimming took 4 bases from V and 9 from J; bases not matched to a gene: 6. The CDR3 totals 15 residues. Germline CDR1 is SGDLS and CDR2 is YYNGEE. CDR3 DNA sequence: TGTGCCAGCAGCCCGACTAGCGGGAGGGTCTCTGAGCAGTTCTTC. Its translation is CASSPTSGRVSEQFF.

The chain uses TRBV28 and TRBJ1-1; tentative D call: TRBD1 (5 bases). CDR3 length equals 13 residues. Germline V gene lookup returns CDR1 MDHEN and CDR2 SYDVKM. Trimming removed 6 bases from V and 2 bases from J, with 10 bases in between. The CDR3, as DNA: TGTGCCAGCAGCTTAACAGGAAACACTGAAGCTTTCTTT. Translated, it gives CASSLTGNTEAFF.

This rearrangement joins TRBV11-3 to TRBJ2-7; the D is unclear. The CDR3 has 12 residues. V was trimmed by 3 bases and J by 6 bases, leaving 9 bases between them. Germline CDR1 and CDR2: SGHNT and YENEEA. DNA for the CDR3: TGTGCCAGCAGCTTTTCTGGCTCCGAGCAGTACTTC. Amino acids: CASSFSGSEQYF.

The chain links TRBV6-1 to TRBJ1-1, with a weak D call TRBD1 (5 bases). CDR3 size: 17 residues. The V gene's germline CDR1 is MNHNS and CDR2 SASEGT. V lost 3 bases, J lost 3 bases, and 20 bases lay in between. Here the CDR3 DNA reads TGTGCCAGCAGTGACATGTTGGGGGAGTGGGACTACACTGAAGCTTTCTTT. Protein sequence: CASSDMLGEWDYTEAFF.

The J gene is TRBJ2-7, the V gene TRBV18, with 11 bases aligning to TRBD2. V lost 3 bases and J lost 4; bases outside the gene matches: 2. The CDR3 contains 14 residues. Germline values: CDR1 KGHSH, CDR2 LQKENI. The CDR3 sequence is CASSPLAGGYEQYF. CDR3 coding DNA: TGTGCCAGCTCACCTCTAGCGGGAGGATACGAGCAGTACTTC. The full variable domain, its missing parts supplied by reference TRBV18 and TRBJ2-7, is NAGVMQNPRHLVRRRGQEARLRCSPMKGHSHVYWYRQLPEEGLKFMVYLQKENIIDESGMPKERFSAEFPKEGPSILRIQQVVRGDSAAYFCASSPLAGGYEQYFGPGTRLTVT.

This clone was recorded once. The CDR3 region has the DNA TGTGCCAGCAGTCTGAGCTCCTACGAGCAGTACTTC. As protein: CASSLSSYEQYF. This chain links TRBV27 with TRBJ2-7; D gene ambiguous. The CDR3 consists of 12 residues. The germline V gene has CDR1 MNHEY and CDR2 SMNVEV (reference sequence). V lost 5 bases to trimming and J lost 0 bases, with 5 bases between them.

The chain combines TRBV5-6 with TRBJ1-1, with unresolved D. The germline V and J ends were trimmed by 0 bases and 5 bases, with 8 bases remaining between them. Germline values: CDR1 SGHDT, CDR2 YYEEEE. The CDR3 sequence is 13 residues long. In nucleotides, the CDR3 is TGTGCCAGCAGCTTGGTCTCGGGGACTGAAGCTTTCTTT. This translates into CASSLVSGTEAFF.

This rearrangement joins TRBV5-6 to TRBJ2-7, with TRBD1 matching over 7 bases. The CDR3 consists of 14 residues. Germline assignment: CDR1 SGHDT and CDR2 YYEEEE. V gave up 4 bases and J gave up 3 bases; unmatched junction bases: 7. CDR3 in amino acids: CASSVRQGVYEQYF. DNA for the CDR3: TGTGCCAGCAGCGTTCGTCAGGGGGTCTACGAGCAGTACTTC.

The chain combines TRBV9 with TRBJ1-4, with D perhaps matching TRBD1 (6 bases). Germline lookup yields CDR1 SGDLS and CDR2 YYNGEE. Trimming took 6 bases from V and 8 from J, leaving 17 bases between them. This CDR3 comprises 14 residues. The CDR3 nucleotides are TGTGCCAGCACAAGGGGACAATCCCCCGAAAAACTGTTTTTT. Translating gives CASTRGQSPEKLFF.